This TCR beta chain was sequenced in a study of chemoradiotherapy in HPV16-positive cancers. Data came from immunoSEQ multiplex PCR; TCRdb stores just in-frame clones and leaves some out. The sample holds about 35,000 clones, about four fifths seen once. The CDR3 has 14 residues. The germline V gene has CDR1 SGHNT and CDR2 YENEEA. Trimming pared 4 bases from V and 3 bases from J, leaving 11 bases between. This TCR derives from a human donor with HPV-associated anogenital cancer. V gene TRBV11-3 combines with J gene TRBJ2-3, with D possibly being TRBD2 (7 bases). Source: blood, taken from a patient who underwent chemoradiotherapy. Here the CDR3 DNA reads TGTGCCAGCAGCTCGGGGGGCTGGACAGATACGCAGTATTTT. Translating gives CASSSGGWTDTQYF. The full variable domain, rest sourced from reference TRBV11-3 and TRBJ2-3, is EAGVVQSPRYKIIEKKQPVAFWCNPISGHNTLYWYLQNLGQGPELLIRYENEEAVDDSQLPKDRFSAERLKGVDSTLKIQPAELGDSAVYLCASSSGGWTDTQYFGPGTRLTVL.